This T cell receptor (beta chain) comes out of a study of identical twins (dated by TCRdb to the mid-2010s). Broadly, across the study: The study deep-sequenced TCR alpha and beta repertoires from monozygotic twins, unrelated adults of various ages and cord blood to test whether fetal clonotypes persist. Replicate twin experiments were performed at different times using different library preparation protocols to rule out contamination.

All donors were healthy Caucasians. The twin cohort consisted of three pairs of female monozygotic twins, all aged roughly 18 to 29 years. The RNA used for TCR libraries was isolated from peripheral blood mononuclear cells. Library preparation used 5' RACE. The reads were generated on an Illumina HiSeq 2000. Template switching introduced a universal primer binding site; the final cDNA contained a unique molecular identifier, enabling accurate counting of TCR cDNA molecules. First-strand cDNA for TCR alpha and beta chains was synthesized from specific primers in the conserved constant-segment region. To control for contamination, every cDNA library carried two barcodes: a SMART-Mk sample barcode plus Illumina barcodes. Two successive PCR steps introduced TruSeq adapter sequences along with Illumina sample barcodes. The TCR alpha and beta cDNA libraries were sequenced on the Illumina HiSeq platform using custom primers. Concerning the study's data processing: Raw reads were processed with MiGEC to extract unique molecular identifiers, and MiXCR was used to determine CDR3 positions. Recombination models were inferred per individual with the repgenHMM and IGoR tools using an EM algorithm. Shared clonotype analysis was performed with the tcR package in R, normalizing sharing by the product of cloneset sizes. Out-of-frame nonproductive sequences were analyzed to study raw recombination free of thymic and clonal selection effects. In-frame beta chains were kept once TCRdb had trimmed the public reads at Q25 with fastp and called clones with MiXCR. Here each entry gathers all rows of one CDR3 protein and keeps the most common genes and DNA. The V and J calls, along with clone size, are taken from TCRdb and not from the paper's own processing. For this sample there are 700,000 or so distinct CDR3 sequences; over 8.5% appear just once. The ten top clones hold roughly 0.97% of the sample.

Study-wide findings and limitations: In monozygotic twins, out-of-frame TCR alpha sharing was systematically underestimated by recombination models, although the models agreed with sharing between unrelated individuals. Conclusions relied on cross-sectional statistical analysis, since the same donors could not be followed over many years. The excess sharing between twins in beta out-of-frame sequences was weaker because fewer shared sequences reduced the signal-to-noise ratio. Fewer insertions were carried by abundant cord blood beta clonotypes; a weaker similar trend was observed in young adult naive repertoires, while no such trend was observed in memory repertoires. Zero-insertion analyses could be partly confounded by invariant T cells such as MAIT and iNKT, although diverse VJ usage argued against such confounding for most clonotypes. Compared with coincidental sharing between unrelated individuals, out-of-frame TCR alpha sequences shared between twins had an excess of sequences with low generation probability.

As concerns this clonotype: Its recognized antigen is unknown. No qualities accompany the bases; no much larger clone lies one base away.

These sequences were also reported in another study, on yellow fever vaccine responses in identical twins. The second study reports: The T cell response to vaccination in identical twins was reported by the authors to appear partly convergent and partly personalized. In the study, vaccine-responding T cell clones were precisely tracked in identical twins.

Sequencing was performed on PBMCs. The receptor comes from a woman under 30 in good health.

The CDR3 corresponds to CASSSRDRGNNEQFF. The DNA sequence is as follows: TGCGCCAGCAGCTCCCGGGACAGGGGTAACAATGAGCAGTTCTTC. The rearrangement joined TRBV5-1 to TRBJ2-1; TRBD1 aligns with 10 central bases. In the germline V gene, CDR1 corresponds to SGHRS and CDR2 to YFSETQ. Germline trimming amounts to 3 bases on V and 5 bases on J, with 5 as the count of junction bases outside the gene matches. Reading from cysteine to phenylalanine, the CDR3 counts 15 amino acids. Only the CDR3 DNA stays, 45 bases, in frame from base 1.